The clone carrying this T cell receptor beta chain showed up just a few times. What it binds is unknown. Only in-frame clones appear in the TCRdb table, and some are missing; sequencing was by immunoSEQ multiplex PCR. The data contain around 110,000 clones, roughly 87% of them singletons. The data stem from a study of T cell responses to AZD1222 COVID-19 vaccine. Points from the study as a whole: A mostly white British donor set with more females was recruited, and clonal diversity was possibly underestimated. With two AZD1222 doses given, Spike-specific TCR breadth and depth both rose.

The material was peripheral blood, obtained on day 0 of AZD1222 vaccination. The clonotype comes from an adult in good health.

The chain's CDR3 is CASSPGLGGSGELFF. CDR3 DNA sequence: TGTGCCAGCAGTCCGGGACTAGGGGGCTCCGGGGAGCTGTTTTTT. The chain employs TRBV6-4 and TRBJ2-2; tentatively, D is TRBD2 (8 bases). From germline, CDR1 is MRHNA and CDR2 SNTAGT. The CDR3 has 15 residues. Trimming cost V 5 bases and J 6 bases, with 16 bases left between them.